This TCR beta chain was recorded in a study of CD8 T cells in ankylosing spondylitis. Study-wide results and limits: A TCR beta motif made of eight highly homologous variants seemed typical of ankylosing spondylitis blood.

Per germline, CDR1 SGHAT and CDR2 FQNNGV. V dropped 5 bases and J dropped 4 bases, with 19 bases sitting between them. CDR3 length: 16 amino acids. TCRdb re-derived calls from the 5' RACE reads in MiXCR, one entry per CDR3 protein. Of roughly 370,000 distinct CDR3 sequences detected, around 22% appear once; the ten largest clones hold approximately 15%. A remark on this clonotype: Its antigen is not identified.

Sample: blood, either unsorted or a sorted T cell fraction (not recorded which). The clonotype comes from a male donor with ankylosing spondylitis. V is TRBV11-2 and J is TRBJ2-3; weak D call: TRBD2 (5 bases). The CDR3 spells CASSVTSPGIPDTQYF. The DNA of the CDR3 is TGTGCCAGCAGCGTAACTAGTCCCGGGATCCCAGATACGCAGTATTTT.